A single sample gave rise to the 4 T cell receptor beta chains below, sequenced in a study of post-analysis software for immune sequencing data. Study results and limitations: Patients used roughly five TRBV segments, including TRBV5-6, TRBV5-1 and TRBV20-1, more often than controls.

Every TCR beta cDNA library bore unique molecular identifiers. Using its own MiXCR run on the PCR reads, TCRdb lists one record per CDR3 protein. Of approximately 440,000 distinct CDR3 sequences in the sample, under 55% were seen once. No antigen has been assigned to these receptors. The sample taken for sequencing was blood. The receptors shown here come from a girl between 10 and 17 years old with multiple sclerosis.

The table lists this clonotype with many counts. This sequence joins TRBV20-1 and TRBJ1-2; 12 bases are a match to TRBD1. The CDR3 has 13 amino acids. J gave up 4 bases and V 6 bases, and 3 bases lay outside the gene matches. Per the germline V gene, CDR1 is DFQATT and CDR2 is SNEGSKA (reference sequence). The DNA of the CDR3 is TGCAGTGCACCGGGACAGGGGGCCTATGGCTACACCTTC. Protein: CSAPGQGAYGYTF.

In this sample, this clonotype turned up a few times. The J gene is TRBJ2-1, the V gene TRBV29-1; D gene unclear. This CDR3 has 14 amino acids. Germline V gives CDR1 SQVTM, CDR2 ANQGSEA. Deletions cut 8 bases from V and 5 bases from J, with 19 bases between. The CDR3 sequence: CSLRSRRNDNEQFF. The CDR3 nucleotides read TGCAGCCTCCGATCCCGACGTAACGACAATGAGCAGTTCTTC.

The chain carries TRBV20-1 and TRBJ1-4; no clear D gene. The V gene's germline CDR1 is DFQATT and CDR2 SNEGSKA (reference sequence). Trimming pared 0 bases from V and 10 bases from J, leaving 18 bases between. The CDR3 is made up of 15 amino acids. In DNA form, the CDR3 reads TGCAGTGCTAGAGATTATAGGAATGATTCAGGAAAACTGTTTTTT. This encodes CSARDYRNDSGKLFF.

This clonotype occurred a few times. CDR3 protein: CASVASKNIQYF. As DNA, the CDR3 is TGTGCCAGCGTGGCCAGCAAAAACATTCAGTACTTC. The chain has TRBV2 and TRBJ2-4; D gene ambiguous. From germline, CDR1 is SNHLY and CDR2 FYNNEI. V was trimmed by 8 bases and J by 3 bases, leaving 8 bases between them. This CDR3 is built from 12 residues.